This is a list of T cell receptor beta chains from one sample in a study of blood T cell repertoires in COVID-19. Assay used: immunoSEQ multiplex PCR; TCRdb lists only in-frame clones, some missing. The sample yields tens of thousands of clones, just over 85% seen once. The source material was peripheral blood. The receptors were sampled from a woman in her 70s with acute or convalescent COVID-19. CDR3s include the opening cysteine and the closing phenylalanine or tryptophan. D genes are given only for firm matches. Clone size, where shown, is once, few, many, or a class for clones that have expanded.

clone_size | d_call | j_call | v_call | cdr3_nt | cdr3_aa
NA | TRBD1 | TRBJ2-7 | TRBV10-3 | TGTGCCATCAGCCTATATATGACAGGGGGGCGGATTGACGAGCAGTACTTC | CAISLYMTGGRIDEQYF
NA | NA | TRBJ2-7 | TRBV6-1 | TGTGCCAGCAGTGAAATCGGGACAACTTACGAGCAGTACTTC | CASSEIGTTYEQYF
NA | NA | TRBJ1-4 | TRBV6-5 | TGTGCCAGCAGGGCAGCTGCGGGTGAAAAACTGTTTTTT | CASRAAAGEKLFF
few | NA | TRBJ2-2 | TRBV5-1 | TGCGCCAGCAGCTTAGATGGGCCCGGGGAGCTGTTTTTT | CASSLDGPGELFF
NA | NA | TRBJ2-2 | TRBV11-2 | TGTGCCAGCAGCCCCCTACAGGGTGTAGGGGAGCTGTTTTTT | CASSPLQGVGELFF
NA | NA | TRBJ1-2 | TRBV30 | TGTGCCTGGAGTCCCCGAAATCAAATAGCTAACTATGGCTACACCTTC | CAWSPRNQIANYGYTF
once | TRBD1 | TRBJ1-1 | TRBV7-9 | TGTGCCAGCAGGGCAGGGGGCTCTTACACTGAAGCTTTCTTT | CASRAGGSYTEAFF
NA | NA | TRBJ2-7 | TRBV14 | TGTGCCAGCAGCCAAGTCGGGTTCTCCTACGAGCAGTACTTC | CASSQVGFSYEQYF
NA | NA | TRBJ1-3 | TRBV7-2 | TGTGCCAGCAGCTTAGGAGAGGGACTCAGCTCTGGAAACACCATATATTTT | CASSLGEGLSSGNTIYF
NA | NA | TRBJ2-5 | TRBV7-9 | TGTGCCAGCAGCTTAGCCCGACTAGAAGTGGGCGAGACCCAGTACTTC | CASSLARLEVGETQYF
NA | NA | TRBJ1-2 | TRBV29-1 | TGCAGCGTCCCCCCGGGAGGGGGTAGTGGCTACACCTTC | CSVPPGGGSGYTF
NA | TRBD1 | TRBJ1-6 | TRBV10-3 | TGTGCCATCAGTGGGGCCGGACAGGGGTATAATTCACCCCTCCACTTT | CAISGAGQGYNSPLHF
NA | NA | TRBJ1-6 | TRBV6-6 | TGTGCCAGCAGTTACTCTCACTCTAATTCACCCCTCCACTTT | CASSYSHSNSPLHF
few | TRBD1 | TRBJ1-1 | TRBV10-1 | TGCGCCAGCGGACCGGGACAGGGTTTGGGAACTGAAGCTTTCTTT | CASGPGQGLGTEAFF
NA | TRBD2 | TRBJ2-1 | TRBV9 | TGTGCCAGCAGCGCGGGGGGGCATGGCAATGAGCAGTTCTTC | CASSAGGHGNEQFF
NA | NA | TRBJ1-5 | TRBV9 | TGTGCCAGCAGCGCCGGGGGGGGCAATCAGCCCCAGCATTTT | CASSAGGGNQPQHF
NA | NA | TRBJ2-3 | TRBV2 | TGTGCCAGCAGCCTACAGGGAGCAGATACGCAGTATTTT | CASSLQGADTQYF
NA | TRBD2 | TRBJ2-3 | TRBV28 | TGTGCCAGCAGTTTTCACCCCACCCGGACTAGCCGACGCACAGATACGCAGTATTTT | CASSFHPTRTSRRTDTQYF
NA | TRBD2 | TRBJ2-1 | TRBV13 | TGTGCCAGCAGCTTAAGGCTAGCGGTAAATGAGCAGTTCTTC | CASSLRLAVNEQFF
NA | TRBD2 | TRBJ2-6 | TRBV5-1 | TGCGCCAGCAGCTTGGGGCAGGGAGGGCTCGTTGGGGCCAACGTCCTGACTTTC | CASSLGQGGLVGANVLTF
NA | NA | TRBJ1-5 | TRBV2 | TGTGCCAGCACCCAATCGACAGGTAATCAGCCCCAGCATTTT | CASTQSTGNQPQHF
NA | NA | TRBJ2-7 | TRBV6-1 | TGTGCCAGCAGTGAAGCCCAACTTGACGAGCAGTACTTC | CASSEAQLDEQYF
NA | NA | TRBJ1-4 | TRBV28 | TGTGCCAGCAGTTCGGACAGCGGCCTGTTTTTT | CASSSDSGLFF
NA | TRBD1 | TRBJ1-1 | TRBV25-1 | TGTGCCAGCAGTACCGGGACAGGGGGCACTGAAGCTTTCTTT | CASSTGTGGTEAFF
NA | NA | TRBJ2-7 | TRBV30 | TGTGCCTGGAGTAGGGGATCCTACGAGCAGTACTTC | CAWSRGSYEQYF
NA | NA | TRBJ2-7 | TRBV7-7 | TGTGCTAGCAGCCGAGGCATAGGCAGCTCCTACGAGCAGTACTTC | CASSRGIGSSYEQYF
NA | NA | TRBJ2-7 | TRBV6-5 | TGTGCCAGCACGAGAGAGCCGGGTCGTTCCTACGAGCAGTACTTC | CASTREPGRSYEQYF
NA | NA | TRBJ2-5 | TRBV2 | TGTGCCAGCAGTGAGGGGGCCTTAGGAACCCAGTACTTC | CASSEGALGTQYF
NA | NA | TRBJ2-2 | TRBV24-1 | TGTGCCACCAGACTGGACACCGGGGAGCTGTTTTTT | CATRLDTGELFF
NA | TRBD2 | TRBJ2-1 | TRBV6-5 | TGTGCCAGCAAATTGCGGGAGGGCGGTCGTAATGAGCAGTTCTTC | CASKLREGGRNEQFF
NA | TRBD1 | TRBJ1-2 | TRBV2 | TGTGCCAGCAGTGAAGCGACAGGGACGATCACCCCGTTC | CASSEATGTITPF
once | NA | TRBJ2-3 | TRBV21-1 | TGTGCCAGCAGCACCCGGGACACGGATCCAGATACGCAGTATTTT | CASSTRDTDPDTQYF
once | NA | TRBJ2-1 | TRBV18 | TGTGCCAGCTCACCCCGCCACGGCAATGAGCAGTTCTTC | CASSPRHGNEQFF
NA | TRBD1 | TRBJ1-5 | TRBV5-1 | TGCGCCAGCAGCTTGGGGGACAGGACTAATCAGCCCCAGCATTTT | CASSLGDRTNQPQHF
NA | NA | TRBJ2-3 | TRBV12-3/TRBV12-4 | TGTGCCAGCAGCCGGACAGATACGCAGTATTTT | CASSRTDTQYF
NA | NA | TRBJ1-4 | TRBV19 | TGTGCCAGTAGTATGGGACTCCCTAATGAAAAACTGTTTTTT | CASSMGLPNEKLFF
NA | TRBD2 | TRBJ2-1 | TRBV15 | TGTGCCACCAGCACGGGGGGAAGTAGCTCCTACAATGAGCAGTTCTTC | CATSTGGSSSYNEQFF
NA | TRBD1 | TRBJ1-4 | TRBV9 | TGTGCCAGCAGCCCCCCTGGGGTGACAGGGGCGGGTGAATTGTTTTTT | CASSPPGVTGAGELFF
NA | TRBD2 | TRBJ2-7 | TRBV19 | TGTGCCAGTAGTCATAGCGGGGGGGCCTACGAGCAGTACTTC | CASSHSGGAYEQYF
once | TRBD1 | TRBJ1-6 | TRBV6-1 | TGTGCCAGCAGTGACCAAATTACAGGGGTTAATAATTCACCCCTCCACTTT | CASSDQITGVNNSPLHF
NA | TRBD2 | TRBJ2-7 | TRBV5-4 | TGTGCCAGCAGCCCTGGGGGTGGCGGGAGAACCTACGAGCAGTACTTC | CASSPGGGGRTYEQYF
once | TRBD1 | TRBJ2-5 | TRBV19 | TGTGCCAGTAGTAGGGTGACAGGGAACCAAGAGACCCAGTACTTC | CASSRVTGNQETQYF
NA | NA | TRBJ2-5 | TRBV13 | TGTGCCAGCAGTACCAGGGCGTCCCTCGGCGAAGAGACCCAGTACTTC | CASSTRASLGEETQYF
NA | TRBD2 | TRBJ2-2 | TRBV28 | TGTGCCAGCAGATTTACTAGCGGGACCGGGGAGCTGTTTTTT | CASRFTSGTGELFF